The source of this T cell receptor beta chain is a study of OX40 agonist ivuxolimab in advanced cancers. Overall study: Two cutaneous melanoma patients and one hepatocellular carcinoma patient, three in all, had partial responses.

TCRdb keeps only in-frame clones here, not all; method: immunoSEQ multiplex PCR. The sample has about 52,000 clones, roughly nine tenths seen once. CDR1 and CDR2 from the germline V gene are SGHAT and FQNNGV. The CDR3 covers 16 residues. V was pared by 1 base and J by 3 bases, with 8 bases of the junction left unmatched. This chain links TRBV11-2 with TRBJ2-7, with 8 positions matching TRBD2. The receptor was isolated from an adult with an advanced solid tumor such as melanoma, head and neck, liver or kidney cancer. The sample consisted of CD4+ or CD8+ T cells sorted from blood, taken in a trial of the OX40 agonist ivuxolimab. CDR3 amino acids: CASSLGPPGLGYEQYF. The CDR3 coding sequence is TGTGCCAGCAGCTTAGGACCTCCGGGACTAGGCTACGAGCAGTACTTC.